The present entry profiles one TCR beta chain with its context. Its specificity is unknown. This record belongs to a study of T cells after yellow fever vaccination. Germline V CDR1 and CDR2: DFQATT, SNEGSKA (reference sequence). The CDR3 sequence is 14 residues long. Trimming pared 0 bases from V and 3 bases from J, leaving 11 bases between. From the 5' RACE reads, TCRdb called clonotypes with MiXCR, one entry per CDR3 protein. Of 340,000 or so distinct CDR3 sequences detected, around 12% appear once; the ten largest clones hold approximately 3.3%. Study-wide findings and caveats: Weaker overall, the secondary response nonetheless peaked faster (day 5 versus 15).

The TCR originated in a man younger than 35 who received the YFV17D yellow fever vaccine. This specimen was CD4+ T cells sorted from PBMCs, taken 15 days after the yellow fever booster vaccination. The chain is built from TRBV20-1 and TRBJ1-2, with D perhaps TRBD1 (5 bases). This chain's CDR3 is CSARDWDLYYGYTF. The CDR3 coding sequence is TGCAGTGCTAGAGATTGGGACCTTTACTATGGCTACACCTTC.